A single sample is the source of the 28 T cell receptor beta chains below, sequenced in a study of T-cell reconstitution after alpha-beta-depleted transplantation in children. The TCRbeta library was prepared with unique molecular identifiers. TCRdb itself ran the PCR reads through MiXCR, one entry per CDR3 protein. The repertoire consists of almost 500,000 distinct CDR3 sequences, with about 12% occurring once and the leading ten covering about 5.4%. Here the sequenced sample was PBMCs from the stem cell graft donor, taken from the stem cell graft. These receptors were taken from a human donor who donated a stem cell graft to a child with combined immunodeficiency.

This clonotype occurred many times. The CDR3 is CASSSFDGQETQYF. DNA of the CDR3: TGTGCCAGCAGTTCCTTCGACGGTCAAGAGACCCAGTACTTC. The V gene is TRBV12-3 or TRBV12-4, the J gene TRBJ2-5; D not resolved. The CDR3 has 14 amino acids. V was shortened by 4 bases and J by 2 bases, with 11 bases between the two germline ends.

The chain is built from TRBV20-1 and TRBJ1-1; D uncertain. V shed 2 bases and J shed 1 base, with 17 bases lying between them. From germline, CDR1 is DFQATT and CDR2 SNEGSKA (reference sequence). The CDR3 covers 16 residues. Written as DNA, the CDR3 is TGCAGTGCTAGAAGTCCCCTGGGGTGGTCGAACACTGAAGCTTTCTTT. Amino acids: CSARSPLGWSNTEAFF.

The chain's CDR3 is CASSLDRVVAQPQHF. The CDR3 nucleotides read TGTGCCAGCAGCCTGGACAGGGTTGTAGCTCAGCCCCAGCATTTT. The chain carries TRBV7-2 and TRBJ1-5; 8 nucleotides agree with TRBD1. The CDR3 is 15 amino acids. V was pared by 5 bases and J by 6 bases, with 9 bases of the junction left unmatched. Germline lookup yields CDR1 SGHTA and CDR2 FQGNSA.

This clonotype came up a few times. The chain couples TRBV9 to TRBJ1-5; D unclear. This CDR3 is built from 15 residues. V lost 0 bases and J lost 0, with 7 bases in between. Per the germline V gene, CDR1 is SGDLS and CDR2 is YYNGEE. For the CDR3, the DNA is TGTGCCAGCAGCGTAGACGGATATAGCAATCAGCCCCAGCATTTT. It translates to CASSVDGYSNQPQHF.

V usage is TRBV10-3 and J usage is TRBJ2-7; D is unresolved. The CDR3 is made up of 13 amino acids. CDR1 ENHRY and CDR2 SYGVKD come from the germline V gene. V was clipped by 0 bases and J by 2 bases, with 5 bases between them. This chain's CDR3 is CAISESTTYEQYF. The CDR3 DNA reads TGTGCCATCAGTGAGTCGACAACCTACGAGCAGTACTTC.

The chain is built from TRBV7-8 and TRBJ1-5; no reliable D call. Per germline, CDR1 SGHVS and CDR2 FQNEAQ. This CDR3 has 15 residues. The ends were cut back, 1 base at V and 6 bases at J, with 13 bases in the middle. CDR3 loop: CASSLVGLASQPQHF. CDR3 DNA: TGTGCCAGCAGCTTAGTAGGATTAGCAAGTCAGCCCCAGCATTTT.

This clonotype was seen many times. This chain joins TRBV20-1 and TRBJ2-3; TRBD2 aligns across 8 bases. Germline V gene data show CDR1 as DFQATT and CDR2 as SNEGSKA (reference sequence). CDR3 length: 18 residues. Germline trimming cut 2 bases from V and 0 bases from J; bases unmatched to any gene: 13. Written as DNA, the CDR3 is TGCAGTGCTAGACGATCCCTGATCGAGCGGGGGAGCACAGATACGCAGTATTTT. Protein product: CSARRSLIERGSTDTQYF.

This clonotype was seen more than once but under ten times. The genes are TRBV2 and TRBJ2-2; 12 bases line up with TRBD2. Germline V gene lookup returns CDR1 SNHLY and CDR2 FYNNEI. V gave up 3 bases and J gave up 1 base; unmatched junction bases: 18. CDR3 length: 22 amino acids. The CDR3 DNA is TGTGCCAGCAGTGATAACCGATCCAAGCCTAGCGGGGGGGTTCTGAACACCGGGGAGCTGTTTTTT. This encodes CASSDNRSKPSGGVLNTGELFF.

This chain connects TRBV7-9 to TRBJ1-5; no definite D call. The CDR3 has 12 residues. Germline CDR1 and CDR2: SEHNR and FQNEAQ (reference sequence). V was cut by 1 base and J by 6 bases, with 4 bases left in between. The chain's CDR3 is CASSLDRQPQHF. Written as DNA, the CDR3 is TGTGCCAGCAGCTTAGATCGTCAGCCCCAGCATTTT.

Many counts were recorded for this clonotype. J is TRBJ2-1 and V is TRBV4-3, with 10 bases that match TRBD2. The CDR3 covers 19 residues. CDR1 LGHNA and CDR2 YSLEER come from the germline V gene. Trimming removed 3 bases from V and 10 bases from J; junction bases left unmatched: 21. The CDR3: CASSHLSVAGGLSSQEQFF. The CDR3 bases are TGCGCCAGCAGCCACTTATCTGTAGCGGGAGGACTCTCCTCTCAGGAGCAGTTCTTC.

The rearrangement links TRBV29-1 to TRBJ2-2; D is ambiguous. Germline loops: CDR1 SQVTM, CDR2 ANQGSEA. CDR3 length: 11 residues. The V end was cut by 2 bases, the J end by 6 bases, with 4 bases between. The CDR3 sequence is CSVESAGELFF. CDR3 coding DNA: TGCAGCGTTGAAAGTGCCGGGGAGCTGTTTTTT.

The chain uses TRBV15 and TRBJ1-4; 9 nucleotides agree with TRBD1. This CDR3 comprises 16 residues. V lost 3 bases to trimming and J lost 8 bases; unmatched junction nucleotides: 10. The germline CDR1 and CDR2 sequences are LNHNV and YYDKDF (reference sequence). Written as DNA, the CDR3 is TGTGCCACCAGCAGGGTTCCGGGACAGGGTCGGGAAAAACTGTTTTTT. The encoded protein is CATSRVPGQGREKLFF.

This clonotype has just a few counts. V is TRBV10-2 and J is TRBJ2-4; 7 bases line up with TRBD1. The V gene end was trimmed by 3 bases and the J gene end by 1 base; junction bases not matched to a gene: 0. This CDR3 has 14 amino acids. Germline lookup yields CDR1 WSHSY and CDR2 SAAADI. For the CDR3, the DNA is TGCGCCAGCAGTGAACAGGGGGCCAAAAACATTCAGTACTTC. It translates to CASSEQGAKNIQYF.

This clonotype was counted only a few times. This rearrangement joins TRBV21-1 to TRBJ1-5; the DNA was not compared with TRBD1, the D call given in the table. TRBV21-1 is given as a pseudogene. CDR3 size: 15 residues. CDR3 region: CASSHRGQGAQPQHF. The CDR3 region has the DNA TGTGCCAGCAGCCACCGAGGACAGGGTGCTCAGCCCCAGCATTTT.

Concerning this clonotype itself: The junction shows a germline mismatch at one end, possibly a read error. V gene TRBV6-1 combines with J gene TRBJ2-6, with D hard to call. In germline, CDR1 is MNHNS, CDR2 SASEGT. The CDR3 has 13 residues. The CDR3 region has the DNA TGTGCCAGCAGCAGAGTTGGGTCCAACGTCCTGACTTTC. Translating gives CASSRVGSNVLTF.

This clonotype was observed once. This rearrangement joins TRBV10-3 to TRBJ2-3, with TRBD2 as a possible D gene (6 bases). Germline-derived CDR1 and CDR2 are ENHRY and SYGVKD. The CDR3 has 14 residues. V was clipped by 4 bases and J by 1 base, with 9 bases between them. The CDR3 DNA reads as TGTGCCATCAGTGGGGGCGGGGGCACAGATACGCAGTATTTT. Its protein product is CAISGGGGTDTQYF.

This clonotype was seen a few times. CDR3 DNA: TGCGCCAGCAGCCCGACAGTGAGCACAGATACGCAGTATTTT. It codes for CASSPTVSTDTQYF. The V gene is TRBV5-1, the J gene TRBJ2-3; D is perhaps TRBD1 (5 bases). Germline-derived CDR1 and CDR2 are SGHRS and YFSETQ. Deletions cut 4 bases from V and 0 bases from J, with 9 bases between. This CDR3 has 14 residues.

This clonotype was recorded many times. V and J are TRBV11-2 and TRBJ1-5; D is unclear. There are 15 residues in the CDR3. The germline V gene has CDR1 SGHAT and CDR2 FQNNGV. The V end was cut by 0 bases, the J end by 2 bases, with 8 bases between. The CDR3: CASSLEEVGNQPQHF. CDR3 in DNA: TGTGCCAGCAGCTTAGAGGAAGTCGGCAATCAGCCCCAGCATTTT.

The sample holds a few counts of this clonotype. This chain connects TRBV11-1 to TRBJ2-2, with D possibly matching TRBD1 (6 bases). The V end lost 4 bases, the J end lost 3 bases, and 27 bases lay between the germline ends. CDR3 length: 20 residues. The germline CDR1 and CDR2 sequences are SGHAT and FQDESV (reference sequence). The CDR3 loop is CASSSPSTGLSDPHTGELFF. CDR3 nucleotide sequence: TGTGCCAGCAGCTCGCCTTCCACAGGGCTATCGGACCCTCACACCGGGGAGCTGTTTTTT.

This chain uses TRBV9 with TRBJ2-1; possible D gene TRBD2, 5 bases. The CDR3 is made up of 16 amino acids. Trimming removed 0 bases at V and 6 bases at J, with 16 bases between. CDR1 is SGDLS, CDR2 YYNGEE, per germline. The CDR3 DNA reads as TGTGCCAGCAGCGTAGGAACGCCTCGGGGTGGCAATGAGCAGTTCTTC. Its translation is CASSVGTPRGGNEQFF.

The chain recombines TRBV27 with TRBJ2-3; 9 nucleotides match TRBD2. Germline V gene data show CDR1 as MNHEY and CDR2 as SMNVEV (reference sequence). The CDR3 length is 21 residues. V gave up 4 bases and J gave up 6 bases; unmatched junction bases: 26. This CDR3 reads CASSSTRGLAGLIPLLDTQYF. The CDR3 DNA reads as TGTGCCAGCAGTTCGACCCGGGGGCTAGCGGGGCTCATTCCCTTATTGGATACGCAGTATTTT.

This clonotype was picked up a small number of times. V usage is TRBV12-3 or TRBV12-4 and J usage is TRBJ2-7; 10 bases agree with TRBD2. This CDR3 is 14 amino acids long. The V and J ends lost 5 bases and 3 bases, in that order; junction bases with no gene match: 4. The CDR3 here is CASSTLAGIYEQYF. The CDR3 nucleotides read TGTGCCAGCAGTACACTAGCGGGGATCTACGAGCAGTACTTC.

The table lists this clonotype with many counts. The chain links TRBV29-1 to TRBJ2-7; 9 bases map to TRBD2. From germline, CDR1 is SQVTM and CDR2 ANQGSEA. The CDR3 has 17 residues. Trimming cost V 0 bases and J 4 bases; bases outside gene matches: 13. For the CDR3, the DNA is TGCAGCGTTGAAGATCTAGATAGCGGGAGATCCGGTTACGAGCAGTACTTC. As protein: CSVEDLDSGRSGYEQYF.

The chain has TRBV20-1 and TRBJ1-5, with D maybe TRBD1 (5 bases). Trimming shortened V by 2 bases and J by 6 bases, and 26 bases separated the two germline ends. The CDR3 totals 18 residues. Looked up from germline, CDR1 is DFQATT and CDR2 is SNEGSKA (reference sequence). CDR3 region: CSARPSAGGVPAAQPQHF. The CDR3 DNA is TGCAGTGCTAGACCTTCGGCGGGGGGGGTCCCCGCTGCTCAGCCCCAGCATTTT.

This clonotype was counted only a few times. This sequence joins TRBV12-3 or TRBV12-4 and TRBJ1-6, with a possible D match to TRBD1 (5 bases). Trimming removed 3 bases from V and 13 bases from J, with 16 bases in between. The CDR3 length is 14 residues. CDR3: CASSLDAQGSPLHF. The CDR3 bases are TGTGCCAGCAGTTTGGATGCCCAGGGTTCCCCCCTCCACTTT.

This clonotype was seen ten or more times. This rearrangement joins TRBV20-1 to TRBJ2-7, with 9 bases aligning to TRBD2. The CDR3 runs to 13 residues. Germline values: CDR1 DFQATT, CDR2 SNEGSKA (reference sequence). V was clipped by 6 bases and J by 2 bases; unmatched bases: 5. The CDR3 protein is CSASTSGTYEQYF. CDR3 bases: TGCAGTGCATCGACTAGCGGTACCTACGAGCAGTACTTC.

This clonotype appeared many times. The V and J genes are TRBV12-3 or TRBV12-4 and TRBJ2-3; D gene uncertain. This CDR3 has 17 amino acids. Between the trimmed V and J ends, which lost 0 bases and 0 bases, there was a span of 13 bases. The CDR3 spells CASSLATLGLSTDTQYF. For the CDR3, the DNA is TGTGCCAGCAGTTTAGCTACTCTAGGGTTAAGCACAGATACGCAGTATTTT.

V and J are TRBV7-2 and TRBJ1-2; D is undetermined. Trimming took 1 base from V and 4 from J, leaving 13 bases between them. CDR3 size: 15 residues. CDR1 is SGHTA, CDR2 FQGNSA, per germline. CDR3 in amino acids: CASSLVGTAAYGYTF. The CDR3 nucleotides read TGTGCCAGCAGCTTAGTTGGCACCGCCGCCTATGGCTACACCTTC.